The 10 T cell receptor beta chains in this list originate from one sample, sequenced in a study of early T cells in non-severe SARS-CoV-2 infection. TCRdb redid the calling of the 5' RACE reads with MiXCR, one entry per CDR3 protein. Of about 80,000 distinct CDR3 sequences listed, roughly 13% are singletons. Sequences were obtained from whole blood. These receptors came from an adult who was a healthcare worker with PCR-confirmed SARS-CoV-2 infection or an uninfected control (not recorded which).

This chain links TRBV29-1 with TRBJ2-3; D not certain. The V gene's germline CDR1 is SQVTM and CDR2 ANQGSEA. Between the trimmed V and J ends, which lost 8 bases and 1 base, there was a span of 4 bases. The CDR3 loop spans 10 amino acids. As DNA, the CDR3 is TGCAGCATCGGCACAGATACGCAGTATTTT. Translated: CSIGTDTQYF.

Ten or more counts support this clonotype. The rearrangement links TRBV6-6 to TRBJ2-1, with 7 positions matching TRBD2. The CDR3 covers 12 residues. CDR1 is MNHNY, CDR2 SVGAGI, per germline (reference sequence). The V gene end was trimmed by 5 bases and the J gene end by 12 bases; junction bases not matched to a gene: 7. The CDR3 region is CASSGSGGGQFF. CDR3 DNA: TGTGCCAGCAGTGGCTCGGGCGGGGGGCAGTTCTTC.

This clonotype has at least ten counts. V and J are TRBV19 and TRBJ2-7, with 7 nucleotides matching TRBD2. The V and J ends lost 3 bases and 2 bases, in that order; junction bases with no gene match: 7. The germline V gene has CDR1 LNHDA and CDR2 SQIVND (reference sequence). The CDR3 length is 15 residues. This CDR3 is CASSIVAGVTYEQYF. DNA for the CDR3: TGTGCCAGTAGTATTGTGGCGGGGGTCACCTACGAGCAGTACTTC.

The chain combines TRBV3-1 with TRBJ1-1; unclear D gene. The V gene's germline CDR1 is LGHDT and CDR2 YNNKEL (reference sequence). This CDR3 has 13 residues. The V gene lost 3 bases and the J gene lost 8 bases, with 13 bases spanning the gap. CDR3 sequence reads: CASSHREGLEAFF. CDR3 nucleotide sequence: TGTGCCAGCAGCCACCGGGAGGGTCTAGAAGCTTTCTTT.

This clonotype was seen a handful of times. The chain is built from TRBV2 and TRBJ2-5; no reliable D call. The germline gives CDR1 SNHLY, CDR2 FYNNEI. Deletions cut 7 bases from V and 1 base from J, with 7 bases between. The CDR3 covers 12 residues. The DNA for the CDR3 is TGTGCCAGCACAGAGATCCAAGAGACCCAGTACTTC. It encodes CASTEIQETQYF.

This clonotype was observed a few times. V is TRBV5-1 and J is TRBJ2-1; D remains unclear. V was shortened by 4 bases and J by 1 base, with 6 bases between the two germline ends. The CDR3 totals 13 residues. Germline V gives CDR1 SGHRS, CDR2 YFSETQ. CDR3 DNA sequence: TGCGCCAGCAGCCAAGATTCCTACAATGAGCAGTTCTTC. As protein: CASSQDSYNEQFF.

The CDR3 sequence is CSAGTSIGEQYF. The CDR3 DNA reads as TGCAGTGCCGGGACATCCATAGGCGAGCAGTACTTC. The V gene is TRBV20-1, the J gene TRBJ2-7; tentative D call: TRBD1 (6 bases). The CDR3 is 12 amino acids. The germline V gene has CDR1 DFQATT and CDR2 SNEGSKA (reference sequence). V lost 6 bases and J lost 6, with 15 bases in between.

This clonotype occurred many times. One junction end disagrees with the germline gene, perhaps due to a read error. The chain links TRBV3-1 to TRBJ2-7; D is uncertain. There are 15 residues in the CDR3. Germline CDR1 is LGHDT and CDR2 is YNNKEL (reference sequence). CDR3 nucleotide sequence: TGTGCCAGCACCCAAGGGAATAATGGTTTGTACGAGCAGTACTTC. Protein: CASTQGNNGLYEQYF.

Here the CDR3 reads CASEMDAYQPQHF. The CDR3 region has the DNA TGTGCCAGCGAGATGGATGCTTATCAGCCCCAGCATTTT. The rearrangement links TRBV28 to TRBJ1-5, with no clear D. Trimming stripped 8 bases from V and 5 bases from J, with 13 bases between. This CDR3 contains 13 residues. Per the germline V gene, CDR1 is MDHEN and CDR2 is SYDVKM.

As for this clonotype: Its ends do not fully match the called genes, so a read error is possible. The V and J genes are TRBV6-5 and TRBJ1-5, with TRBD1 matching 7 bases. Germline CDR1 is MNHEY and CDR2 is SVGAGI. The CDR3 covers 14 residues. The CDR3 region has the DNA TGTGCCAGCAGTTTTTCAGGGGGTGTTCAGCCCCAACATTTT. Encoded protein: CASSFSGGVQPQHF.